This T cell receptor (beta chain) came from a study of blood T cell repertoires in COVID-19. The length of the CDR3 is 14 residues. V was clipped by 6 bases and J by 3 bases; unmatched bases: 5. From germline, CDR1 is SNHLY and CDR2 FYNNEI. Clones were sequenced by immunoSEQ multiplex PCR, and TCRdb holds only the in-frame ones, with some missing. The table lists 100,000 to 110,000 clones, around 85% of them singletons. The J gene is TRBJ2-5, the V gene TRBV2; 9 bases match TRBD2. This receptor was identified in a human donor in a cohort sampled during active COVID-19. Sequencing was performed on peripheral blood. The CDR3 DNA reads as TGTGCCAGCAGAGACCGGACTAGCGAAGAGACCCAGTACTTC. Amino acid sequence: CASRDRTSEETQYF.